The 11 T cell receptor beta chains in this list originate from one sample, sequenced in a study of T cells after yellow fever vaccination. MiXCR was run by TCRdb on the 5' RACE reads, yielding one entry per CDR3 protein. The sample has hundreds of thousands of distinct CDR3 sequences, 12% seen once. Sequencing used CD4+ T cells sorted from PBMCs, obtained 15 days after the yellow fever booster vaccination. The receptor set was obtained from a man in his late teens or twenties who received the YFV17D yellow fever vaccine.

The table lists this clonotype with a few counts. The V call is TRBV7-2, the J call TRBJ2-7, with D possibly being TRBD1 or TRBD2 (5 bases each). CDR1 is SGHTA, CDR2 FQGNSA, per germline. This CDR3 region has 16 residues. The V and J ends lost 5 bases and 6 bases respectively, with 23 bases between them. The CDR3 nucleotides read TGTGCCAGCAGCCTGATCTGGGGGTTGCGACAGTCCGAGCAGTACTTC. Its translation: CASSLIWGLRQSEQYF.

This clonotype was counted only a few times. The rearrangement links TRBV5-1 to TRBJ2-2; no clear D. Germline V gene lookup returns CDR1 SGHRS and CDR2 YFSETQ. V was clipped by 0 bases and J by 3 bases, with 6 bases between them. The CDR3 is 14 amino acids. CDR3 loop: CASSLGVDTGELFF. The DNA for the CDR3 is TGCGCCAGCAGCTTGGGGGTAGACACCGGGGAGCTGTTTTTT.

The sample holds a few counts of this clonotype. The V gene is TRBV20-1, the J gene TRBJ1-2, with a possible D match to TRBD1 (5 bases). Germline V gene data show CDR1 as DFQATT and CDR2 as SNEGSKA (reference sequence). Between the trimmed V and J ends, which lost 3 bases and 8 bases, there was a span of 13 bases. The CDR3 sequence is 12 residues long. The CDR3 loop is CSASLPGPGYTF. The DNA for the CDR3 is TGCAGTGCTAGTTTGCCGGGGCCGGGCTACACCTTC.

This clonotype was counted between two and nine times. The V and J genes are TRBV5-1 and TRBJ1-2, with D perhaps TRBD1 (5 bases). The CDR3 has 12 residues. Germline CDR1 is SGHRS and CDR2 is YFSETQ. The V end lost 4 bases, the J end lost 8 bases, and 12 bases lay between the germline ends. The CDR3 DNA follows: TGCGCCAGCAGCGGGGGATTGCGAGGCTACACCTTC. Translated, it gives CASSGGLRGYTF.

V usage is TRBV29-1 and J usage is TRBJ1-2; tentatively, D is TRBD1 (6 bases). The germline gives CDR1 SQVTM, CDR2 ANQGSEA. This CDR3 has 13 amino acids. V lost 5 bases and J lost 0, with 10 bases in between. Here the CDR3 DNA reads TGCAGCGTTTGGGACACAACTAACTATGGCTACACCTTC. The encoded protein is CSVWDTTNYGYTF.

The V call is TRBV5-1, the J call TRBJ2-5, with 7 bases that match TRBD1. The J segment lost 1 base and the V segment lost 4 bases, leaving 4 bases of the junction unmatched. Germline lookup yields CDR1 SGHRS and CDR2 YFSETQ. The CDR3 is 14 amino acids. CDR3 loop: CASSTRTGQETQYF. The CDR3 DNA follows: TGCGCCAGCAGCACCCGGACAGGCCAAGAGACCCAGTACTTC.

The gene calls are TRBV5-1 and TRBJ2-5; D not certain. This CDR3 comprises 13 residues. Germline V CDR1 and CDR2: SGHRS, YFSETQ. Between the trimmed V and J ends, which lost 2 bases and 5 bases, there was a span of 10 bases. The CDR3 sequence is CASSFQEGETQYF. The DNA of the CDR3 is TGCGCCAGCAGCTTCCAGGAAGGGGAGACCCAGTACTTC.

In this sample, this clonotype turned up a few times. The CDR3 nucleotides are TGTGCCAGCAGTTACGAGGTTGGAAGGGGACAGGAGAACACCGGGGAGCTGTTTTTT. Its translation is CASSYEVGRGQENTGELFF. The chain couples TRBV6-2 or TRBV6-3 to TRBJ2-2; TRBD1 aligns across 8 bases. Germline V gene lookup returns CDR1 MNHEY and CDR2 SVGEGT. V dropped 2 bases and J dropped 1; count of bases not matched to a gene: 12. The CDR3 contains 19 residues.

This clonotype has a count of ten or more. V gene TRBV5-4 combines with J gene TRBJ2-3, with 8 bases aligning to TRBD2. The CDR3 spans 15 residues. CDR1 is SGHNT, CDR2 YYREEE, per germline (reference sequence). The V and J ends lost 4 bases and 2 bases, in that order; junction bases with no gene match: 6. The CDR3 region has the DNA TGTGCCAGCAGCCCCGGGAGGGGGGTCACAGATACGCAGTATTTT. Protein sequence: CASSPGRGVTDTQYF.

This clonotype was observed a few times. The genes are TRBV3-1 and TRBJ2-2; D not certain. Germline V CDR1 and CDR2: LGHDT, YNNKEL (reference sequence). The CDR3 has 12 amino acids. Trimming shortened V by 1 base and J by 7 bases, and 4 bases separated the two germline ends. The CDR3, as DNA: TGTGCCAGCAGCCAAGGAGTCGGGGAGCTGTTTTTT. Residues: CASSQGVGELFF.

The V and J genes are TRBV10-3 and TRBJ1-6, with 7 nucleotides matching TRBD1. Trimming at V came to 8 bases and at J to 6 bases, leaving 7 bases not matched to a gene. Per germline, CDR1 ENHRY and CDR2 SYGVKD. There are 14 residues in the CDR3. The CDR3 bases are TGTGCCATCCGACCGGGACAGCTTAATTCACCCCTCCACTTT. This sequence encodes CAIRPGQLNSPLHF.